Here is one T cell receptor (beta chain) with its context. Germline-derived CDR1 and CDR2 are SGHVS and FQNEAQ. Trimming took 6 bases from V and 5 from J; bases not matched to a gene: 6. CDR3 length equals 13 residues. The data were obtained in a study of Ad26.COV2.S vaccination and SARS-CoV-2 variants. Specified treatment: some 20 received Ad26.COV2.S at low or high dose, single or two shots; about 5 received placebo; per-sample allocation not given. It was on day 63 after the first vaccine or placebo injection that samples were taken. The protocol was immunoSEQ multiplex PCR, while the TCRdb copy is restricted to in-frame clones and leaves out a portion. Of roughly 680,000 clones listed, roughly 90% are singletons.

V is TRBV7-8 and J is TRBJ1-2; 7 bases are shared with TRBD1. The clonotype originates from a person between 18 and 65 years old who received the Ad26.COV2.S COVID-19 vaccine or a placebo. The sample consisted of peripheral blood, taken in a trial of Ad26.COV2.S vaccine versus placebo. The CDR3 DNA sequence: TGTGCCAGCAGGTCTGGGACAGATTATGGCTACACCTTC. Amino acid sequence: CASRSGTDYGYTF.